Below are 2 T cell receptor beta chains sequenced from a single sample in a study of T cell clonotyping in hematopoietic cell transplantation. Assay: immunoSEQ multiplex PCR; the TCRdb copy retains only in-frame clones and omits some. Of approximately 12,000 clones listed, 75% to 90% are singletons. The sample here was PBMCs, taken 100 days after allogeneic stem cell transplant. Receptor source: a female patient in her 60s who had an allogeneic stem cell transplant from an unrelated donor, so the T cells may come from the graft donor. Some clones in this sample may be carry-over from other donors' samples.

This rearrangement joins TRBV27 to TRBJ1-1; no clear D. V was cut by 5 bases and J by 11 bases, with 12 bases left in between. The length of the CDR3 is 11 residues. CDR1 is MNHEY and CDR2 is SMNVEV in the germline V gene (reference sequence). The CDR3 reads CASSGGRYAFF. DNA of the CDR3: TGTGCCAGCAGTGGCGGGAGGTATGCTTTCTTT.

This clone was detected only a few times. The chain couples TRBV7-9 to TRBJ1-1; no clear D gene. This CDR3 comprises 12 residues. Germline assignment: CDR1 SEHNR and CDR2 FQNEAQ (reference sequence). Trimming took 4 bases from V and 7 from J, leaving 10 bases between them. Here the CDR3 DNA reads TGTGCCAGCAGCTCCCTCGCCCATGAAGCTTTCTTT. Translating it yields CASSSLAHEAFF. The variable domain in full, with the rest retrieved from reference TRBV7-9 and TRBJ1-1, is DTGVSQNPRHKITKRGQNVTFRCDPISEHNRLYWYRQTLGQGPEFLTYFQNEAQLEKSRLLSDRFSAERPKGSFSTLEIQRTEQGDSAMYLCASSSLAHEAFFGQGTRLTVV.